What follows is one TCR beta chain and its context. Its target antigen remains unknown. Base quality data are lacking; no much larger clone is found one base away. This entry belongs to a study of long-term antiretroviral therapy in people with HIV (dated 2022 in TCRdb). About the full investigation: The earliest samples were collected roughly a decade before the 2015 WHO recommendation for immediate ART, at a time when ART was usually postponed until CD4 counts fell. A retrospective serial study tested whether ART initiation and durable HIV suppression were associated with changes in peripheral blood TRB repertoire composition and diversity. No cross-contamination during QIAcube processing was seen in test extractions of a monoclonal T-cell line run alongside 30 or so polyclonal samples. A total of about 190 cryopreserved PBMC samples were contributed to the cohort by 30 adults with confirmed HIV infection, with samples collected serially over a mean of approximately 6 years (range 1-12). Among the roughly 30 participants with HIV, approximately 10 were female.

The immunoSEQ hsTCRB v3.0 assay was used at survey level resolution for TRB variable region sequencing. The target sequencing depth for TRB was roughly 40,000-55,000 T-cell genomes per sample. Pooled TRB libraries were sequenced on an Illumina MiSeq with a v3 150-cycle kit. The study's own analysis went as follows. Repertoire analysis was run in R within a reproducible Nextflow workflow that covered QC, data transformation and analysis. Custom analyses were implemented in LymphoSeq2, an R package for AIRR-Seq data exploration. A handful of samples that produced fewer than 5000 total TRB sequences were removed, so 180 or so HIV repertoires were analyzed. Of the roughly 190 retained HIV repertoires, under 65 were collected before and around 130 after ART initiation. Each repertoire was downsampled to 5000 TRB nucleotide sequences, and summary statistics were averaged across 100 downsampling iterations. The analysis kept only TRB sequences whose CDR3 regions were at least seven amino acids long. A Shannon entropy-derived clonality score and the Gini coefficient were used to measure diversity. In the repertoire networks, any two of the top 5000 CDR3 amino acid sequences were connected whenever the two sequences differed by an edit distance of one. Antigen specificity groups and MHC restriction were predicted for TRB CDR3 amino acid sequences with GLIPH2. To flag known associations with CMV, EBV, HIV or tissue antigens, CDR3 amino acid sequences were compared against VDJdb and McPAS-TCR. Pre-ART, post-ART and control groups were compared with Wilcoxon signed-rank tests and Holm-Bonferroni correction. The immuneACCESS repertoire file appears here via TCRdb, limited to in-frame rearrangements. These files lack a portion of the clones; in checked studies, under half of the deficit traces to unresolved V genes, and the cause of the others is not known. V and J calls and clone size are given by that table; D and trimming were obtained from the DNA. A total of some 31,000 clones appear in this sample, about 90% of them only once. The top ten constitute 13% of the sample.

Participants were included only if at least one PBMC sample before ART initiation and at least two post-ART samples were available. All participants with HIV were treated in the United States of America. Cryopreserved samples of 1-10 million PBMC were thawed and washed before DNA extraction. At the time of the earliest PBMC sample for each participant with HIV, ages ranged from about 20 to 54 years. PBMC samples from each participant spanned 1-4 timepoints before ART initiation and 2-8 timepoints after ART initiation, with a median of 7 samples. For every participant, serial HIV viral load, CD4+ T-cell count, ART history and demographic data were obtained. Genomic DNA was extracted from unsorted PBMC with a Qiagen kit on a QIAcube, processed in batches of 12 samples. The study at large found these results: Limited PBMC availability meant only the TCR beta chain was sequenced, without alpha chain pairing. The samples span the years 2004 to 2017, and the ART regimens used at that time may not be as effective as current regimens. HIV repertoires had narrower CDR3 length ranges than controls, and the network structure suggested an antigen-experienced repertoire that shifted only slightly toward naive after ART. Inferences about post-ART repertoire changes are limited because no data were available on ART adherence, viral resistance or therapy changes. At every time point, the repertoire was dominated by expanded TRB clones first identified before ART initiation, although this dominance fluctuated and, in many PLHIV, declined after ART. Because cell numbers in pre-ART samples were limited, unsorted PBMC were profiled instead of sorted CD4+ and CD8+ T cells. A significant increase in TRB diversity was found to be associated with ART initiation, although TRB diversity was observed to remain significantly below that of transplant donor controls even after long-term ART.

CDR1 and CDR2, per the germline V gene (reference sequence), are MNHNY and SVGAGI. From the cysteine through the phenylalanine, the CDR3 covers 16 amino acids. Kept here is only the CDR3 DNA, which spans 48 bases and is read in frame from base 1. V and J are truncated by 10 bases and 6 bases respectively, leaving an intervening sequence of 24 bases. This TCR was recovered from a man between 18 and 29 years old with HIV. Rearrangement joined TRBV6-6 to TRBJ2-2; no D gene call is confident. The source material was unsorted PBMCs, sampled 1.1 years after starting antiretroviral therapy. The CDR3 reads CATLIYDDEPAGELFF. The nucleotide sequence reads TGTGCCACCCTGATCTACGACGACGAGCCGGCCGGGGAGCTGTTTTTT.